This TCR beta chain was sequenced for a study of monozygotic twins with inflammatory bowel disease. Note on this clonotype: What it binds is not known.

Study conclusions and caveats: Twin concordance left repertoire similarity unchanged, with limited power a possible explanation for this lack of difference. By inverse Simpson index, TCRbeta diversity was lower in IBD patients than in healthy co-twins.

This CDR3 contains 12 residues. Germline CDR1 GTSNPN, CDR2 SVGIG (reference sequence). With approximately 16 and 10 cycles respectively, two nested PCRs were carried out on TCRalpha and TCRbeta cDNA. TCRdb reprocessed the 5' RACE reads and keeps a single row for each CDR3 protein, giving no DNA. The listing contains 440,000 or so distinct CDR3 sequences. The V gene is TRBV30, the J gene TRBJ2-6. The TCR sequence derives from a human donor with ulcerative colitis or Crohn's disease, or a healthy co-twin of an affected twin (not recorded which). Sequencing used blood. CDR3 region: CAFTPGANVLTF.